This T cell receptor beta chain was captured by sequencing in a study of OX40 agonist ivuxolimab in advanced cancers. Researchers took blood at baseline, on cycle 4 day 1, and on cycle 7 day 1. This table comes from immunoSEQ multiplex PCR, and its TCRdb copy is limited to in-frame clones, with some not included. The top ten hold 0.92% of the sample, which has roughly 34,000 clones, roughly nine tenths seen once. Note on this clone: Its antigen remains unknown.

Study outcomes and limitations: CD4+ and CD8+ blood T cells expanded clonally by week 6 at 0.1 to 3.0 mg/kg.

V lost 6 bases to trimming and J lost 3 bases; unmatched junction nucleotides: 1. Germline V gives CDR1 MNHEY, CDR2 SVGAGI. The CDR3 is 12 residues long. The sample in question was CD4+ or CD8+ T cells sorted from blood, obtained in a trial of the OX40 agonist ivuxolimab. The chain is built from TRBV6-5 and TRBJ2-5; TRBD2 aligns across 7 bases. The sequence was collected from an adult with an advanced solid tumor such as melanoma, head and neck, liver or kidney cancer. The CDR3: CASSRGEETQYF. The DNA for the CDR3 is TGTGCCAGCAGCCGGGGGGAAGAGACCCAGTACTTC.